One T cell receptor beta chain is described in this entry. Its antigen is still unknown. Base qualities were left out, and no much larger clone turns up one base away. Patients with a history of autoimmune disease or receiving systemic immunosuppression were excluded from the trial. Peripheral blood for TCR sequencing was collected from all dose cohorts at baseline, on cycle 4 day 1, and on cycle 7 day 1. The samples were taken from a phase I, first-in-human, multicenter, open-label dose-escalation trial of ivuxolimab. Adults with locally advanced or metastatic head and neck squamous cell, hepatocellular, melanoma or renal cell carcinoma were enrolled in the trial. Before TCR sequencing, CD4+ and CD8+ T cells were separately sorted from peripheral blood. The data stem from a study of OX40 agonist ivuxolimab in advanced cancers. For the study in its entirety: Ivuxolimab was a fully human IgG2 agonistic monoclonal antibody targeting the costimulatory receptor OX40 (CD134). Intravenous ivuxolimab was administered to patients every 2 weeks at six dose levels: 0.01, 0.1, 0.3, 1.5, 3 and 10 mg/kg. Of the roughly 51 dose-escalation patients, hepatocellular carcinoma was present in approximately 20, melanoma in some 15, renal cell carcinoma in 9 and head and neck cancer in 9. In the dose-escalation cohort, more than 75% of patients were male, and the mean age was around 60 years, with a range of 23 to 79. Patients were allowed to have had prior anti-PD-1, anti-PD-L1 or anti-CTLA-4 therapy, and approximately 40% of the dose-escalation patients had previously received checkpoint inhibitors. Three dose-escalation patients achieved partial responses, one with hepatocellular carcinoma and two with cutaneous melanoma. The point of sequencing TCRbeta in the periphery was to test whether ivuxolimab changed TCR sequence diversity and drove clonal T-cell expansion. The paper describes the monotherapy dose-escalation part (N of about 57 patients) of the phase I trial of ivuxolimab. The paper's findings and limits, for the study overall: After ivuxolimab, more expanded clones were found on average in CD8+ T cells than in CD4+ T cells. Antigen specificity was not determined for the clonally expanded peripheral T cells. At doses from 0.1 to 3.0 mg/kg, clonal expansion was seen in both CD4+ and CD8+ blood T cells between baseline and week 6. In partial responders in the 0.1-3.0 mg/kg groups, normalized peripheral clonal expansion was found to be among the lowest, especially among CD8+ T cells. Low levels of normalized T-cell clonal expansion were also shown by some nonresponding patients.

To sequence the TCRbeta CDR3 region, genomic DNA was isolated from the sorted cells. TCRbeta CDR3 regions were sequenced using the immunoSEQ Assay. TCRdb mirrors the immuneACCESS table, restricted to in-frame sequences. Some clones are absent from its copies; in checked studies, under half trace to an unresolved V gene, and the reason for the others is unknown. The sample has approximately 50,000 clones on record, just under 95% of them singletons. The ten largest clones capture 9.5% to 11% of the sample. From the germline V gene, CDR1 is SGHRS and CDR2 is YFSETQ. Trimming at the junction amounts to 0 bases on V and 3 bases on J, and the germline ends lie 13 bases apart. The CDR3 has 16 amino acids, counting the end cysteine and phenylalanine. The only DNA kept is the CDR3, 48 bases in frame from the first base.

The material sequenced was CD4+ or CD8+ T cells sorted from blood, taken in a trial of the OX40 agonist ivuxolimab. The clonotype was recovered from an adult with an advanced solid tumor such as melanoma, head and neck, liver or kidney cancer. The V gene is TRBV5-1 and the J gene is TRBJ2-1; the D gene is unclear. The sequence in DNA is TGCGCCAGCAGCTTGGGTGCTGACTCAAGCTACAATGAGCAGTTCTTC. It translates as CASSLGADSSYNEQFF.